These 25 T cell receptor beta chains share one sample of origin, sequenced in a study of T cells in women clearing cervical HPV infection. The table came from immunoSEQ multiplex PCR; TCRdb's copy has only in-frame clones and leaves some out. This sample contains more than 30,000 clones. Sequenced sample: blood buffy coat. Receptors originate from a woman between 18 and 70 years old with a cervical HPV16 infection that either progressed to CIN3+ or cleared (not recorded which).

Worth noting for this clone: The read falls 3 residues short of the CDR3 end, and the missing part is taken from the germline J gene. The V gene is TRBV19, the J gene TRBJ2-3, with 10 positions matching TRBD2. J gave up 3 bases and V 5 bases, and 8 bases lay outside the gene matches. Germline CDR1 reads LNHDA; CDR2 reads SQIVND (reference sequence). The CDR3 covers 16 residues. CDR3 bases read: TGTGCCAGTAGTCTAAAGCGGGAGGGATCGACAGATACG. Translating gives CASSLKREGSTDT. The complete CDR3 reads CASSLKREGSTDTQYF. The whole variable domain, remainder taken from reference TRBV19 and TRBJ2-3, is DGGITQSPKYLFRKEGQNVTLSCEQNLNHDAMYWYRQDPGQGLRLIYYSQIVNDFQKGDIAEGYSVSREKKESFPLTVTSAQKNPTAFYLCASSLKREGSTDTQYFGPGTRLTVL.

Concerning this clone itself: Coverage ceases 3 residues before the CDR3 finishes, and the germline J gene fills in the end. V is TRBV28 and J is TRBJ1-6; 7 bases match TRBD1. The CDR3 has 14 amino acids. Germline CDR1 is MDHEN and CDR2 is SYDVKM. J was trimmed by 12 bases and V by 5 bases; bases with no gene match: 10. CDR3 DNA (partial): TGTGCCAGCAGTCCCGGACAGGTAGCTTTACCC. It is translated as CASSPGQVALP. The entire CDR3 protein is CASSPGQVALPLHF.

Remarks on this clone: The CDR3 goes on 3 residues after the read ends, and that part is filled in from the germline J gene. The J gene is TRBJ2-7, the V gene TRBV10-3; D is possibly TRBD1 or TRBD2 (7 bases each). The V end lost 0 bases, the J end lost 1 base, and 13 bases lay between the germline ends. The CDR3 covers 16 residues. Germline CDR1 and CDR2: ENHRY and SYGVKD. The CDR3 here is CAISESGGGRSYEQYF. Incomplete CDR3 DNA: TGTGCCATCAGTGAGTCGGGAGGGGGCAGGTCCTACGAG.

A remark on this clone: Read sequence stops 3 residues before the CDR3 end, and the germline J gene provides the missing end. The V and J genes are TRBV6-2 or TRBV6-3 and TRBJ2-4; D uncertain. This CDR3 region has 13 residues. Germline lookup yields CDR1 MNHEY and CDR2 SVGEGT. The CDR3 region is CASRRDGNYGQYF. CDR3 DNA (partial): TGTGCCAGCAGGCGAGACGGCAACTATGGT.

In the case of this clone: Compared with germline, one end of the junction differs, possibly owing to a read error. This chain's CDR3 is CASSQDMGRWGNTIYF. The part of the CDR3 DNA that was read is TGCGCCAGCAGCCAAGATATGGGCCGCTGGGGAAACACC. The gene calls are TRBV4-2 and TRBJ1-3; no definite D call. The read ends 3 residues early relative to the CDR3; the germline J gene fills the gap. The CDR3 extends over 16 amino acids. Germline V gene sequence: CDR1 LGHNA, CDR2 YNFKEQ.

Turning to this clone: The read terminates 3 residues before the CDR3 end, so the remaining end is supplied by the germline J gene. The gene calls are TRBV19 and TRBJ1-1; D gene ambiguous. V was cut by 3 bases and J by 5 bases, with 13 bases left in between. Germline V gives CDR1 LNHDA, CDR2 SQIVND (reference sequence). The CDR3 extends over 14 amino acids. The CDR3 DNA, read in part, is TGTGCCAGTAGTATCCAAGGGTATCGGACTGAA. This gives the protein CASSIQGYRTE. In full, the CDR3 is CASSIQGYRTEAFF.

Concerning this clone: The read gets to within 3 residues of the CDR3 end, and the germline J gene fills in the rest. The chain carries TRBV6-2 or TRBV6-3 and TRBJ2-5, with 12 positions matching TRBD2. Germline loops: CDR1 MNHEY, CDR2 SVGEGT. CDR3 length: 13 residues. With 9 bases clipped from V and 5 bases from J, the junction kept 4 bases outside the gene matches. CDR3 sequence: CASSGLAGETQYF. Partial CDR3 DNA: TGTGCCAGTTCGGGACTAGCGGGTGAGACC.

Remarks on this clone: The read comes to an end 3 residues before the CDR3 does, leaving the germline J gene to fill in the end. This chain uses TRBV29-1 with TRBJ1-1, with D tentatively TRBD1 (5 bases). The CDR3 runs to 12 residues. The V end lost 1 base, the J end lost 5 bases, and 8 bases lay between the germline ends. The germline V gene encodes CDR1 SQVTM and CDR2 ANQGSEA. The sequenced part of the CDR3 DNA is TGCAGCGTTGAAGCACAGGCTACTGAA. Translated, it gives CSVEAQATE. The entire CDR3 sequence reads CSVEAQATEAFF.

Concerning this clone: The CDR3 goes on 3 residues after the read ends, and that part is filled in from the germline J gene. The genes are TRBV13 and TRBJ1-1; 7 bases fit TRBD1. Trimming at V came to 2 bases and at J to 3 bases, leaving 12 bases not matched to a gene. Germline V lookup: CDR1 PRHDT, CDR2 FYEKMQ (reference sequence). The CDR3 sequence is 17 residues long. The CDR3 spells CASSLRGLGTEDTEAFF. The part of the CDR3 DNA that was read is TGTGCCAGCAGCTTAAGGGGCCTCGGGACAGAAGACACTGAA. Drawing the rest from reference TRBV13 and TRBJ1-1, the complete variable domain is AAGVIQSPRHLIKEKRETATLKCYPIPRHDTVYWYQQGPGQDPQFLISFYEKMQSDKGSIPDRFSAQQFSDYHSELNMSSLELGDSALYFCASSLRGLGTEDTEAFFGQGTRLTVV.

To note about this clone: The read finishes 3 residues shy of the CDR3 end, and the germline J gene is used to complete it. The chain employs TRBV5-4 and TRBJ2-3; 8 nucleotides line up with TRBD1. The CDR3 loop spans 15 amino acids. Germline V lookup: CDR1 SGHNT, CDR2 YYREEE (reference sequence). Trimming removed 4 bases from V and 4 bases from J; junction bases left unmatched: 8. The chain's CDR3 is CASSATTGASDTQYF. The sequenced CDR3 bases are TGTGCCAGCAGCGCGACGACAGGGGCCTCAGATACG.

A note on this clone: The read gets to within 3 residues of the CDR3 end, and the germline J gene fills in the rest. The chain carries TRBV5-1 and TRBJ2-3; 11 positions match TRBD1. Trimming cost V 0 bases and J 4 bases; bases outside gene matches: 4. CDR1 SGHRS and CDR2 YFSETQ come from the germline V gene. This CDR3 has 16 residues. The CDR3 protein is CASSLARTGGSDTQYF. The CDR3 DNA, read in part, is TGCGCCAGCAGCTTGGCCCGGACAGGGGGCTCAGATACG.

Turning to this clone: With the read ending 3 residues before the CDR3 end, the germline J gene is used to fill in that end. V is TRBV19 and J is TRBJ2-4; D ambiguous. In germline, CDR1 is LNHDA, CDR2 SQIVND (reference sequence). The CDR3 is made up of 13 amino acids. CDR3 bases read: TGTGCCAGTAGTATCTGGCAGGCCTATGGT. It translates to CASSIWQAYG. The full CDR3 sequence reads CASSIWQAYGQYF.

With respect to this clone: The read ends 3 residues before the CDR3 terminus; that terminus is restored from the germline J gene. The chain combines TRBV2 with TRBJ2-7; D uncertain. The CDR3 is 12 residues long. Germline values: CDR1 SNHLY, CDR2 FYNNEI. Deletions cut 7 bases from V and 6 bases from J, with 13 bases between. The DNA read from the CDR3 is TGTGCCAGCACTACTAAATCTACCGAG. Amino acids: CASTTKSTE. The whole CDR3 sequence is CASTTKSTEQYF.

For this clone: The CDR3 goes on 3 residues after the read ends, and that part is filled in from the germline J gene. The chain carries TRBV5-1 and TRBJ2-2; 8 nucleotides align to TRBD1. CDR1 is SGHRS, CDR2 YFSETQ, per germline. The V and J ends lost 4 bases and 0 bases, in that order; junction bases with no gene match: 5. The CDR3 totals 16 residues. The CDR3 here is CASSLGQGPNTGELFF. The DNA read from the CDR3 is TGCGCCAGCAGCCTAGGACAGGGCCCGAACACCGGGGAG.

A note on this clone: From the germline J gene comes the end of the CDR3, since the read stops 3 residues before it. V and J are TRBV6-2 or TRBV6-3 and TRBJ2-7, with D perhaps matching TRBD2 (7 bases). Trimming left V 4 bases short and J 4 bases short, with 14 bases between. Germline CDR1 is MNHEY and CDR2 is SVGEGT. CDR3 length equals 14 residues. The CDR3: CASSSGGAGYEQYF. The part of the CDR3 DNA that was read is TGTGCCAGCAGTTCTGGGGGGGCCGGATACGAG.

CDR3 sequence: CASSFRGSGNSPLHF. The covered CDR3 bases are TGTGCCAGCAGCTTCCGGGGGAGCGGTAATTCACCC. The V and J genes are TRBV7-2 and TRBJ1-6; TRBD1 is a possible D gene (5 bases). From the germline J gene comes the end of the CDR3, since the read stops 3 residues before it. Per the germline V gene, CDR1 is SGHTA and CDR2 is FQGNSA. The CDR3 consists of 15 residues. Between the trimmed V and J ends, which lost 3 bases and 6 bases, there was a span of 12 bases.

To note about this clone: The CDR3 extends 3 residues past the end of the read, so its final part is completed from the germline J gene. The chain employs TRBV11-2 and TRBJ1-6, with 7 bases that match TRBD1. The V gene's germline CDR1 is SGHAT and CDR2 FQNNGV. The V and J ends lost 8 bases and 7 bases, in that order; junction bases with no gene match: 8. This CDR3 is 14 amino acids long. The CDR3 region is CASWEETGNSPLHF. CDR3 bases read: TGTGCCAGCTGGGAGGAGACAGGGAATTCACCC.

Regarding this clone: The read terminates 3 residues before the CDR3 end, so the remaining end is supplied by the germline J gene. The chain carries TRBV18 and TRBJ1-2; D may be TRBD1 (5 bases). The V gene's germline CDR1 is KGHSH and CDR2 LQKENI. There are 15 residues in the CDR3. CDR3 bases read: TGTGCCAGCTCACCCCGGGACTATAACACAGATACC. Translating gives CASSPRDYNTDT. The full CDR3 reads CASSPRDYNTDTYTF.

In regard to this clone: The read terminates 3 residues before the CDR3 end, so the remaining end is supplied by the germline J gene. The chain has TRBV6-2 or TRBV6-3 and TRBJ1-5; the D gene is possibly TRBD1 (5 bases). The CDR3 loop spans 16 amino acids. CDR1 and CDR2 (germline): MNHEY, SVGEGT. The V end was cut by 6 bases, the J end by 3 bases, with 18 bases between. The CDR3 protein is CASSPYGTANNQPQHF. The CDR3 DNA, read in part, is TGTGCCAGCAGCCCATATGGGACTGCGAACAATCAGCCC.

On this clone: The CDR3 is cut off 3 residues early in the read; its end comes from the germline J gene. The chain uses TRBV5-6 and TRBJ1-1, with a weak D call TRBD1 (5 bases). CDR3 length equals 13 residues. Germline V CDR1 and CDR2: SGHDT, YYEEEE. The CDR3 bases that were read are TGTGCCAGCAGCTTGGGGGGGGATCGGGAA. It translates to CASSLGGDRE. The entire CDR3 is CASSLGGDREAFF.

With respect to this clone: Read data end 3 residues before the CDR3 end; the end is taken from the germline J gene. The chain employs TRBV6-2 or TRBV6-3 and TRBJ2-7, with 14 bases matching TRBD2. Germline V gene sequence: CDR1 MNHEY, CDR2 SVGEGT. V trimming: 4 bases; J trimming: 5 bases; junction bases outside the gene matches: 4. CDR3 length: 15 amino acids. Here the CDR3 reads CASSLTSGGADEQYF. The sequenced part of the CDR3 DNA is TGTGCCAGCAGTTTGACTAGCGGGGGGGCCGACGAG.

Of note for this clone: The read halts 3 residues ahead of the CDR3 end, with the missing end drawn from the germline J gene. This chain uses TRBV7-2 with TRBJ2-4; a weak D match, TRBD1 (5 bases). The germline V gene has CDR1 SGHTA and CDR2 FQGNSA. This CDR3 is 14 amino acids long. The CDR3 is CASSIKQENYGQYF. The part of the CDR3 DNA that was read is TGTGCCAGCAGCATTAAACAGGAGAACTATGGT.

The covered CDR3 bases are TGTGCCAGCAGTCCGGACAGGGGAAGGCGCGAG. Residues: CASSPDRGRRE. The full CDR3 sequence reads CASSPDRGRREQYF. The chain combines TRBV11-1 with TRBJ2-7; 9 nucleotides line up with TRBD1. The sequence runs out 3 residues before the end of the CDR3; the remainder is reconstructed from the germline J gene. The CDR3 sequence is 14 residues long. After removal of 6 bases from V and 6 bases from J, the junction contained 9 bases not matched to a gene. Germline CDR1 reads SGHAT; CDR2 reads FQDESV (reference sequence). The complete variable domain, with remaining parts taken from reference TRBV11-1 and TRBJ2-7, reads EAEVAQSPRYKITEKSQAVAFWCDPISGHATLYWYRQILGQGPELLVQFQDESVVDDSQLPKDRFSAERLKGVDSTLKIQPAELGDSAMYLCASSPDRGRREQYFGPGTRLTVT.

CDR3: CASSFGTSGEQFF. The part of the CDR3 DNA that was read is TGTGCCAGCAGCTTCGGGACTAGCGGTGAG. This chain links TRBV13 with TRBJ2-1, with TRBD2 identical over 11 bases. Read coverage stops 3 residues before the CDR3 terminus; the germline J gene supplies the remainder. Germline V gene sequence: CDR1 PRHDT, CDR2 FYEKMQ (reference sequence). With 3 bases clipped from V and 9 bases from J, the junction kept 1 base outside the gene matches. There are 13 residues in the CDR3.

Turning to this clone: The CDR3 end falls 3 residues outside the read, so it is completed with the germline J gene. The genes are TRBV20-1 and TRBJ2-7, with D possibly TRBD1 on 5 matching bases. The germline CDR1 and CDR2 sequences are DFQATT and SNEGSKA (reference sequence). The V end lost 0 bases, the J end lost 5 bases, and 17 bases lay between the germline ends. This CDR3 spans 15 amino acids. This CDR3 reads CSARDLLGRVDEQYF. The CDR3 bases that were read are TGCAGTGCTAGAGATCTGTTGGGCAGGGTTGACGAG.